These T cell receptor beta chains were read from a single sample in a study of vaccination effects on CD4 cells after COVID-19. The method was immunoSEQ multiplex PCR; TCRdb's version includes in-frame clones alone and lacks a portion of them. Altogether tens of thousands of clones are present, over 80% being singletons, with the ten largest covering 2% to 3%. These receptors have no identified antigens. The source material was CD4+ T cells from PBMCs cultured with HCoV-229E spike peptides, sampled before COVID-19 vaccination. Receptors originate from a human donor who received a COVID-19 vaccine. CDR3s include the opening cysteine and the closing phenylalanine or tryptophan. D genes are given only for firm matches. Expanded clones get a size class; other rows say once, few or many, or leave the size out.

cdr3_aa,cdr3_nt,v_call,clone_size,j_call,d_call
CASSTDSPASGYGYTF,TGTGCCAGCAGTACGGACAGTCCAGCGAGTGGCTATGGCTACACCTTC,TRBV6-2/TRBV6-3,.,TRBJ1-2,.
CASSLTARGISDTQYF,TGTGCCAGCAGCTTAACGGCCAGGGGGATCTCGGATACGCAGTATTTT,TRBV7-3,.,TRBJ2-3,TRBD1
CASSPSGGADTGELFF,TGTGCCAGCAGCCCCTCGGGTGGGGCGGACACCGGGGAGCTGTTTTTT,TRBV9,.,TRBJ2-2,.
CASSDQWNTGELFF,TGCGCCAGCAGTGACCAGTGGAACACCGGGGAGCTGTTTTTT,TRBV5-1,few,TRBJ2-2,.
CASSVVEGAGETQYF,TGTGCCAGCAGCGTAGTTGAGGGGGCAGGGGAGACCCAGTACTTC,TRBV9,.,TRBJ2-5,TRBD1
CASSLGSRSPLHF,TGTGCCAGCAGCTTAGGGTCGCGTTCACCCCTCCACTTT,TRBV11-3,few,TRBJ1-6,.
CASSQDRVQETQYF,TGCGCCAGCAGCCAAGACAGGGTCCAAGAGACCCAGTACTTC,TRBV4-1,once,TRBJ2-5,.
CASSIDRGNEQFF,TGCGCCAGCAGCATCGACAGGGGCAATGAGCAGTTCTTC,TRBV5-1,.,TRBJ2-1,TRBD1
CASSLRRPTDTQYF,TGCGCCAGCAGCTTAAGGAGACCCACAGATACGCAGTATTTT,TRBV5-1,.,TRBJ2-3,.
CASILSGDTEAFF,TGTGCCAGCATCCTGTCAGGGGACACTGAAGCTTTCTTT,TRBV28,once,TRBJ1-1,.
CASSQEGSIAYGYTF,TGCGCCAGCAGCCAAGAAGGCAGCATTGCCTATGGCTACACCTTC,TRBV4-1,.,TRBJ1-2,.
CAWSTQGIGTDTQYF,TGTGCCTGGAGTACCCAGGGTATTGGGACAGATACGCAGTATTTT,TRBV30,.,TRBJ2-3,.
CASSFGTEPNYGYTF,TGTGCCAGCAGTTTTGGGACCGAACCTAACTATGGCTACACCTTC,TRBV7-2,once,TRBJ1-2,.
CASSDFSGPYNEQFF,TGTGCCAGCAGTGACTTTTCGGGACCCTACAATGAGCAGTTCTTC,TRBV6-4,.,TRBJ2-1,.
CASRTGTGSYNEQFF,TGTGCCAGCAGGACCGGGACAGGGTCCTACAATGAGCAGTTCTTC,TRBV28,.,TRBJ2-1,TRBD1
CASSLTMSSYNSPLHF,TGCGCCAGCAGCTTAACTATGAGCTCCTATAATTCACCCCTCCACTTT,TRBV5-1,.,TRBJ1-6,.
CASSARQGNVQTQYF,TGTGCCAGCAGCGCCAGACAGGGCAACGTACAGACCCAGTACTTC,TRBV5-4,.,TRBJ2-5,TRBD1
CASSSLGTGESPLHF,TGTGCCAGCAGCTCTCTAGGGACAGGGGAGTCACCCCTCCACTTT,TRBV5-4,few,TRBJ1-6,TRBD1
CAISNGVTEDTQYF,TGTGCCATCAGCAACGGGGTGACCGAGGATACGCAGTATTTT,TRBV10-3,.,TRBJ2-3,.
CASSFLLAGAYNEQFF,TGTGCCAGCAGCTTTTTGTTAGCGGGGGCGTACAATGAGCAGTTCTTC,TRBV5-4,.,TRBJ2-1,TRBD2
CASSLTATLGGYTF,TGTGCCAGCAGCCTAACAGCTACCCTCGGGGGCTACACCTTC,TRBV11-2,.,TRBJ1-2,.
CASSLAQTGGNNEQFF,TGTGCCAGCAGCTTAGCGCAGACAGGGGGTAATAATGAGCAGTTCTTC,TRBV7-2,.,TRBJ2-1,TRBD1
CASSLSLAGVTDTQYF,TGTGCCAGCAGCTTGAGTCTAGCGGGGGTCACAGATACGCAGTATTTT,TRBV5-4,.,TRBJ2-3,TRBD2
CASSRGGAWSETQYF,TGTGCCAGCAGCCGGGGGGGGGCCTGGTCAGAGACCCAGTACTTC,TRBV6-5,.,TRBJ2-5,TRBD2
CASRTGTGGSGANVLTF,TGTGCCAGCAGAACCGGGACAGGGGGCTCTGGGGCCAACGTCCTGACTTTC,TRBV2,.,TRBJ2-6,TRBD1
CASSLVGTRTNEKLFF,TGCGCCAGCAGCTTAGTAGGGACCCGGACTAATGAAAAACTGTTTTTT,TRBV5-1,.,TRBJ1-4,.
CASSSIPGQTYNEQFF,TGCGCCAGCAGCTCGATACCGGGACAGACCTACAATGAGCAGTTCTTC,TRBV5-1,.,TRBJ2-1,TRBD1
CSAQPLGGRDTGELFF,TGCAGCGCCCAACCCCTCGGGGGGCGTGACACCGGGGAGCTGTTTTTT,TRBV29-1,.,TRBJ2-2,.
CAWTPGQAARETQYF,TGTGCCTGGACTCCGGGACAGGCTGCGCGAGAGACCCAGTACTTC,TRBV30,.,TRBJ2-5,TRBD1
CATSDYLQETQYF,TGTGCCACCAGTGATTACCTCCAAGAGACCCAGTACTTC,TRBV24-1,.,TRBJ2-5,.
CASSPHADTQYF,TGTGCCAGCTCACCACACGCAGATACGCAGTATTTT,TRBV18,few,TRBJ2-3,.
CASSPRGADTQYF,TGTGCCAGCAGCCCCAGAGGCGCAGATACGCAGTATTTT,TRBV7-3,.,TRBJ2-3,.
CASSSGLAGGPKETQYF,TGTGCCAGCAGCTCTGGACTAGCGGGGGGGCCTAAGGAGACCCAGTACTTC,TRBV7-2,.,TRBJ2-5,TRBD2
CASSAMTESYGYTF,TGTGCCAGCAGCGCGATGACAGAAAGCTATGGCTACACCTTC,TRBV7-8,.,TRBJ1-2,.
CSVDDSTTGELFF,TGCAGCGTTGACGACAGCACCACCGGGGAGCTGTTTTTT,TRBV29-1,.,TRBJ2-2,.
CASSADRGQSTGYTF,TGTGCCAGCTCAGCCGACCGGGGACAGAGTACCGGCTACACCTTC,TRBV18,.,TRBJ1-2,TRBD1
CASSETGVTEAFF,TGCGCCAGCAGTGAGACAGGGGTCACTGAAGCTTTCTTT,TRBV10-2,few,TRBJ1-1,TRBD1
CASISPTGRANMNTEAFF,TGTGCCAGCATCTCACCCACGGGCAGGGCAAACATGAACACTGAAGCTTTCTTT,TRBV7-9,.,TRBJ1-1,.
CASSHPSGDLKSIGLEWKNTEAFF,TGCGCCAGCAGCCACCCGTCAGGGGACCTAAAATCTATTGGCTTAGAGTGGAAGAACACTGAAGCTTTCTTT,TRBV5-1,medium-sized,TRBJ1-1,.
CASRQVTGGLYQPQHF,TGTGCCAGCAGACAAGTGACAGGGGGTCTGTATCAGCCCCAGCATTTT,TRBV13,.,TRBJ1-5,TRBD1
CASSPQAGRTDTQYF,TGTGCCAGCTCACCTCAAGCGGGGCGCACAGATACGCAGTATTTT,TRBV18,.,TRBJ2-3,TRBD2
CASSNRDSSNQPQHF,TGTGCCAGCAGTAACAGGGACTCGAGCAATCAGCCCCAGCATTTT,TRBV2,few,TRBJ1-5,.
CASTGSMVKTQYF,TGTGCCAGCACTGGCAGCATGGTGAAGACCCAGTACTTC,TRBV6-5,.,TRBJ2-5,.
CASAPGTQAAGYTF,TGTGCCAGCGCCCCAGGGACACAGGCTGCTGGCTACACCTTC,TRBV18,.,TRBJ1-2,.
CASNPGVQAFEQFF,TGTGCCAGTAATCCGGGGGTCCAGGCTTTTGAGCAGTTCTTC,TRBV19,.,TRBJ2-1,.
CASSQGLGGQGSHGYTF,TGCGCCAGCAGCCAAGGACTAGGGGGACAGGGATCTCATGGCTACACCTTC,TRBV4-1,.,TRBJ1-2,TRBD1
CASSQGDYRPVQTQYF,TGCGCCAGCAGCCAAGGGGACTATCGGCCGGTTCAGACCCAGTACTTC,TRBV4-1,.,TRBJ2-5,TRBD2
CASSRGGGEENTIYF,TGTGCCAGCAGCCGAGGAGGGGGCGAGGAAAACACCATATATTTT,TRBV7-9,few,TRBJ1-3,TRBD1
CASSFRQGNGYTF,TGTGCCAGCAGTTTCCGACAGGGGAATGGCTACACCTTC,TRBV6-5,few,TRBJ1-2,TRBD1
CASSPIEVGDQPQHF,TGTGCCAGTAGCCCAATAGAGGTGGGGGATCAGCCCCAGCATTTT,TRBV19,.,TRBJ1-5,.
CASSLLWSDTGELFF,TGTGCCAGCAGCTTACTCTGGAGCGACACCGGGGAGCTGTTTTTT,TRBV7-2,once,TRBJ2-2,.
CASSHGTNQPQHF,TGTGCCAGTAGTCACGGGACGAATCAGCCCCAGCATTTT,TRBV19,few,TRBJ1-5,.
CASSYRDGEQFF,TGTGCCAGCAGCTACAGGGACGGTGAGCAGTTCTTC,TRBV7-2,.,TRBJ2-1,.